The 17 T cell receptor beta chains given below trace back to one sample, sequenced in a study of cytomegalovirus exposure and HLA in healthy donors. PCR used 60 Vbeta primers and 13 Jbeta primers. Data came from immunoSEQ multiplex PCR; TCRdb stores just in-frame clones and leaves some out. The profile shows 200,000 or so clones, roughly 80% of them singletons. The sample comprised PBMCs. These TCRs come from a woman in her twenties or thirties in good health and CMV-seropositive.

The count of this clone is one. The chain couples TRBV30 to TRBJ1-5, with D perhaps matching TRBD1 (6 bases). V was pared by 5 bases and J by 6 bases, with 14 bases between. The CDR3 loop spans 13 amino acids. The germline gives CDR1 GTSNPN, CDR2 SVGIG (reference sequence). The CDR3 nucleotides are TGTGCCTGGGCCCCAGGGGATATTCAGCCCCAGCATTTT. Translation gives CAWAPGDIQPQHF.

The V call is TRBV28, the J call TRBJ2-3; 7 positions agree with TRBD2. Trimming removed 4 bases from V and 2 bases from J; junction bases left unmatched: 12. Germline V gene data show CDR1 as MDHEN and CDR2 as SYDVKM. The length of the CDR3 is 17 residues. The CDR3: CASSSPSLASNTDTQYF. In nucleotides, the CDR3 is TGTGCCAGCAGTTCCCCCTCACTAGCGTCGAACACAGATACGCAGTATTTT.

The gene calls are TRBV2 and TRBJ2-5; 10 bases match TRBD1. This CDR3 region has 15 residues. Losses at the gene ends were 6 bases for V and 4 bases for J; bases not matched to a gene: 8. Germline V lookup: CDR1 SNHLY, CDR2 FYNNEI. Here the CDR3 DNA reads TGTGCCAGCAGGGACCGGGACAGGGGTAGAGAGACCCAGTACTTC. Its protein product is CASRDRDRGRETQYF.

The chain recombines TRBV6-6 with TRBJ2-7, with TRBD2 matching over 7 bases. Germline-derived CDR1 and CDR2 are MNHNY and SVGAGI (reference sequence). With V trimmed by 1 base and J by 1 base, 4 bases remained unmatched. The CDR3 has 15 residues. The CDR3 DNA follows: TGTGCCAGCAGTTACTTAGCGGGCGGATCCTACGAGCAGTACTTC. Translation: CASSYLAGGSYEQYF.

The chain employs TRBV7-9 and TRBJ2-7; the D is unclear. The CDR3 runs to 12 residues. V gave up 1 base and J gave up 7 bases, with 8 bases separating them. Germline lookup yields CDR1 SEHNR and CDR2 FQNEAQ (reference sequence). The chain's CDR3 is CASSLESREQYF. CDR3 DNA sequence: TGTGCCAGCAGCTTAGAGTCGAGGGAGCAGTACTTC.

The J gene is TRBJ2-1, the V gene TRBV9, with 7 bases matching TRBD2. The V segment lost 4 bases and the J segment 5 bases; nucleotides outside the gene matches: 12. From germline, CDR1 is SGDLS and CDR2 YYNGEE. The CDR3 totals 16 residues. CDR3 in amino acids: CASSPYREGRNNEQFF. DNA of the CDR3: TGTGCCAGCAGCCCCTATAGGGAGGGCCGGAACAATGAGCAGTTCTTC.

The chain uses TRBV7-2 and TRBJ1-1; 10 bases are shared with TRBD1. Germline CDR1 and CDR2: SGHTA and FQGNSA. The trim removed 5 bases at V and 5 bases at J, leaving 2 bases unmatched. The length of the CDR3 is 13 residues. DNA for the CDR3: TGTGCCAGCAGCGGACAGGGGGGGACTGAAGCTTTCTTT. Its translation is CASSGQGGTEAFF.

This sequence joins TRBV10-3 and TRBJ2-7; maybe TRBD2 (6 bases). Germline values: CDR1 ENHRY, CDR2 SYGVKD. CDR3 length: 14 amino acids. V lost 4 bases and J 2 bases, leaving 12 bases between the germline ends. This CDR3 reads CAISGEAETYEQYF. The CDR3 DNA reads as TGTGCCATCAGTGGGGAGGCGGAGACCTACGAGCAGTACTTC.

The chain couples TRBV5-1 to TRBJ2-7; 9 positions match TRBD1. CDR1 and CDR2 from the germline V gene are SGHRS and YFSETQ. The CDR3 is made up of 16 amino acids. Unmatched junction bases numbered 15, after V lost 4 bases and J lost 7 bases. The CDR3 DNA reads TGCGCCAGCAGCCAGGACAGGGGTATGCATCTTGGGGAGCAGTACTTC. Translation gives CASSQDRGMHLGEQYF.

V usage is TRBV7-3 and J usage is TRBJ2-3; 16 positions agree with TRBD2. This CDR3 comprises 18 residues. Germline V gene sequence: CDR1 SGHTA, CDR2 FQGTGA. V lost 1 base to trimming and J lost 7 bases; unmatched junction nucleotides: 8. CDR3 amino acids: CASSLRAGTSGGGNTQYF. CDR3 coding DNA: TGTGCCAGCAGCTTAAGGGCCGGGACTAGCGGGGGGGGAAATACGCAGTATTTT. Looking up the rest from reference TRBV7-3 and TRBJ2-3 gives the full variable domain: GAGVSQTPSNKVTEKGKYVELRCDPISGHTALYWYRQSLGQGPEFLIYFQGTGAADDSGLPNDRFFAVRPEGSVSTLKIQRTERGDSAVYLCASSLRAGTSGGGNTQYFGPGTRLTVL.

This chain uses TRBV18 with TRBJ1-2; maybe TRBD1 (6 bases). CDR1 and CDR2 from the germline V gene are KGHSH and LQKENI. Trimming shortened V by 1 base and J by 5 bases, and 17 bases separated the two germline ends. The CDR3 is 16 amino acids. CDR3 amino acids: CASSPQGGQYLYGYTF. The CDR3 nucleotides read TGTGCCAGCTCACCACAAGGAGGACAGTACTTGTATGGCTACACCTTC.

The chain recombines TRBV7-9 with TRBJ2-7; 10 bases are shared with TRBD1. The CDR3 totals 15 residues. With 5 bases clipped from V and 1 base from J, the junction kept 5 bases outside the gene matches. Germline CDR1 SEHNR, CDR2 FQNEAQ (reference sequence). The CDR3 DNA follows: TGTGCCAGCAGCCGCGGGACAGGGGCGTCCTACGAGCAGTACTTC. Its translation: CASSRGTGASYEQYF.

With respect to this clone: This sample includes further DNA sequences coding for the same CDR3. V is TRBV7-9 and J is TRBJ1-5, with TRBD1 matching 7 bases. J was trimmed by 7 bases and V by 5 bases; bases with no gene match: 8. This CDR3 region has 14 residues. Per germline, CDR1 SEHNR and CDR2 FQNEAQ (reference sequence). The CDR3 nucleotides read TGTGCCAGCAGCCTTACAGGGGAAGGACAGCCCCAGCATTTT. Translated: CASSLTGEGQPQHF.

The table lists this clone with a count of one. CDR3 in amino acids: CASSSPGLLTYEQYF. The CDR3 nucleotides read TGTGCCAGCAGCTCTCCGGGACTTTTAACCTACGAGCAGTACTTC. The rearrangement joins TRBV5-4 to TRBJ2-7; TRBD2 is a possible D gene (6 bases). CDR3 length: 15 amino acids. Between the trimmed V and J ends, which lost 3 bases and 2 bases, there was a span of 15 bases. CDR1 is SGHNT, CDR2 YYREEE, per germline (reference sequence).

The chain employs TRBV5-1 and TRBJ1-1; D perhaps matches TRBD1 (5 bases). The germline V gene encodes CDR1 SGHRS and CDR2 YFSETQ. The CDR3 contains 15 residues. The V gene lost 0 bases and the J gene lost 5 bases, with 14 bases spanning the gap. The CDR3 reads CASSLGLGGVTEAFF. The DNA of the CDR3 is TGCGCCAGCAGCTTGGGCCTGGGAGGGGTTACTGAAGCTTTCTTT.

The chain couples TRBV11-2 to TRBJ1-4; D possibly corresponds to TRBD1 (6 bases). The CDR3 extends over 15 amino acids. The V and J ends lost 4 bases and 5 bases respectively, with 14 bases between them. The germline CDR1 and CDR2 sequences are SGHAT and FQNNGV. CDR3 region: CASSSLGTPNEKLFF. The CDR3 DNA follows: TGTGCCAGCAGCTCCCTTGGGACACCGAATGAAAAACTGTTTTTT.

The V and J genes are TRBV14 and TRBJ1-4; TRBD1 matches 7 bases. The V segment lost 5 bases and the J segment 8 bases; nucleotides outside the gene matches: 8. Germline V CDR1 and CDR2: SGHDN, FVKESK. This CDR3 has 14 amino acids. CDR3 in amino acids: CASSAGQRREKLFF. DNA of the CDR3: TGTGCCAGCAGCGCGGGACAGCGCCGCGAAAAACTGTTTTTT.